Below, 28 T cell receptor beta chains from the same sample are listed, as sequenced in a study of T-cell reconstitution after alpha-beta-depleted transplantation in children. The TCRbeta library incorporated unique molecular identifiers. TCRdb redid the calling of the PCR reads with MiXCR, one entry per CDR3 protein. The sample has some 460,000 distinct CDR3 sequences; around 15% are singletons. Sequenced material: PBMCs, mostly from graft donor cells, taken 360 days after TCRalphabeta/CD19-depleted stem cell transplant. The receptors shown here come from a boy in the first two years of life who had a stem cell transplant for Wiskott-Aldrich syndrome, so the T cells may come from the graft donor.

This clonotype was detected only a few times. In DNA form, the CDR3 reads TGTGCCAGCAGTCGATCAGGGGGACCCTCCTACGAGCAGTACTTC. This encodes CASSRSGGPSYEQYF. The genes are TRBV6-1 and TRBJ2-7, with 7 nucleotides matching TRBD1. The germline V gene has CDR1 MNHNS and CDR2 SASEGT. The V and J ends lost 5 bases and 0 bases, in that order; junction bases with no gene match: 7. The CDR3 is 15 amino acids.

The rearrangement links TRBV11-2 to TRBJ2-1; perhaps TRBD2 as D (6 bases). The CDR3 loop spans 14 amino acids. The V gene's germline CDR1 is SGHAT and CDR2 FQNNGV. The V end was cut by 0 bases, the J end by 5 bases, with 8 bases between. The CDR3 spells CASSLERGNNEQFF. The CDR3 coding sequence is TGTGCCAGCAGCTTAGAGCGGGGAAACAATGAGCAGTTCTTC.

This clonotype was seen ten or more times. The V gene is TRBV5-1, the J gene TRBJ2-1, with 7 bases lining up with TRBD1. The CDR3 runs to 15 residues. Germline trimming cut 7 bases from V and 4 bases from J; bases unmatched to any gene: 11. In germline, CDR1 is SGHRS, CDR2 YFSETQ. The CDR3 region has the DNA TGCGCCAGCTTACCCAGACAGGGCCGGTACAATGAGCAGTTCTTC. Translated: CASLPRQGRYNEQFF.

This sequence joins TRBV15 and TRBJ1-2; D is ambiguous. Germline CDR1 LNHNV, CDR2 YYDKDF (reference sequence). The V end was cut by 5 bases, the J end by 2 bases, with 6 bases between. The CDR3 length is 12 residues. CDR3 in DNA: TGTGCCACCAGCCCCGCCAACTATGGCTACACCTTC. Its protein product is CATSPANYGYTF.

In this sample, this clonotype turned up a few times. The chain has TRBV29-1 and TRBJ1-5; D is perhaps TRBD1 (6 bases). V was trimmed by 6 bases and J by 4 bases, leaving 16 bases between them. The CDR3 spans 14 residues. CDR1 is SQVTM and CDR2 is ANQGSEA in the germline V gene. CDR3 sequence reads: CSVRTANKNQPQHF. The CDR3 DNA is TGCAGCGTAAGGACAGCGAACAAAAATCAGCCCCAGCATTTT.

This clonotype has a handful of counts. The chain carries TRBV12-3 or TRBV12-4 and TRBJ2-4, with D perhaps TRBD2 (6 bases). The CDR3 loop spans 14 amino acids. The V and J ends lost 6 bases and 0 bases respectively, with 9 bases between them. The CDR3 reads CASRPAGAKNIQYF. The CDR3, as DNA: TGTGCCAGCAGGCCAGCGGGAGCCAAAAACATTCAGTACTTC.

The chain has TRBV4-3 and TRBJ2-1; either TRBD1 or TRBD2 may fit D (5 bases each). V shed 0 bases and J shed 2 bases, with 20 bases lying between them. Germline CDR1 LGHNA, CDR2 YSLEER. The CDR3 consists of 19 residues. CDR3 in DNA: TGCGCCAGCAGCCAAGATCGTGGGGGATTTTACAAAACCTACAATGAGCAGTTCTTC. Translating it yields CASSQDRGGFYKTYNEQFF.

This clonotype was counted between two and nine times. This chain joins TRBV5-1 and TRBJ2-7; 8 bases are a match to TRBD1. The CDR3 sequence is 15 residues long. Germline lookup yields CDR1 SGHRS and CDR2 YFSETQ. The V gene end was trimmed by 1 base and the J gene end by 0 bases; junction bases not matched to a gene: 3. The chain's CDR3 is CASSLRDRSSYEQYF. In DNA form, the CDR3 reads TGCGCCAGCAGCTTGCGGGACAGGAGCTCCTACGAGCAGTACTTC.

This clonotype has a handful of counts. This chain connects TRBV6-1 to TRBJ2-7, with D perhaps TRBD2 (6 bases). V was trimmed by 6 bases and J by 5 bases, leaving 17 bases between them. Germline CDR1 and CDR2: MNHNS and SASEGT. There are 14 residues in the CDR3. The CDR3 is CASSSWLARHEQYF. The CDR3 DNA follows: TGTGCCAGCAGCTCCTGGCTAGCGAGGCACGAGCAGTACTTC.

This clonotype has ten or more counts. The chain combines TRBV12-3 or TRBV12-4 with TRBJ2-7; 10 bases agree with TRBD1. With V trimmed by 6 bases and J by 4 bases, 9 bases remained unmatched. The CDR3 is 15 amino acids. As DNA, the CDR3 is TGTGCCAGCAGCTCTCCCGGGACAGGGGCTTACGAGCAGTACTTC. It is translated as CASSSPGTGAYEQYF.

The V gene is TRBV12-3 or TRBV12-4, the J gene TRBJ2-3; D might be TRBD2 (6 bases). The ends were cut back, 3 bases at V and 3 bases at J, with 13 bases in the middle. This CDR3 is 15 amino acids long. Here the CDR3 reads CASSLGGGITDTQYF. Here the CDR3 DNA reads TGTGCCAGCAGTTTGGGGGGAGGAATAACAGATACGCAGTATTTT.

This clonotype came up a few times. The V call is TRBV27, the J call TRBJ2-3; 9 bases match TRBD2. The length of the CDR3 is 14 residues. CDR1 MNHEY and CDR2 SMNVEV come from the germline V gene (reference sequence). With 0 bases clipped from V and 12 bases from J, the junction kept 7 bases outside the gene matches. The CDR3 reads CASSLSGRGGLQYF. CDR3 DNA: TGTGCCAGCAGTTTATCGGGGCGGGGGGGCCTCCAGTATTTT.

This clonotype was seen many times. This rearrangement joins TRBV7-2 to TRBJ2-2; possible D gene TRBD1, 7 bases. The V end was cut by 5 bases, the J end by 4 bases, with 14 bases between. Looked up from germline, CDR1 is SGHTA and CDR2 is FQGNSA. CDR3 size: 15 residues. The CDR3 sequence: CASSAPGGGTGELFF. The CDR3 coding sequence is TGTGCCAGCAGCGCCCCAGGGGGAGGCACCGGGGAGCTGTTTTTT.

This clonotype was detected only a few times. The gene calls are TRBV4-1 and TRBJ2-5, with TRBD2 matching 13 bases. In germline, CDR1 is MGHRA, CDR2 YSYEKL. Trimming cost V 4 bases and J 4 bases; bases outside gene matches: 3. The CDR3 spans 15 residues. This CDR3 is CASSRGLAGVETQYF. CDR3 DNA: TGCGCCAGCAGCCGAGGACTAGCGGGGGTAGAGACCCAGTACTTC.

V usage is TRBV15 and J usage is TRBJ1-1; D is ambiguous. This CDR3 is 13 amino acids long. V was trimmed by 6 bases and J by 0 bases, leaving 8 bases between them. Germline V gene data show CDR1 as LNHNV and CDR2 as YYDKDF (reference sequence). Here the CDR3 reads CATSPWLNTEAFF. DNA for the CDR3: TGTGCCACCAGTCCCTGGTTGAACACTGAAGCTTTCTTT.

CDR3 protein: CASSQTGVTDTQYF. CDR3 sequence (DNA): TGTGCCAGCAGTCAGACAGGGGTCACAGATACGCAGTATTTT. The chain recombines TRBV12-3 or TRBV12-4 with TRBJ2-3, with TRBD1 matching over 8 bases. This CDR3 contains 14 residues. V gave up 5 bases and J gave up 2 bases; unmatched junction bases: 3.

V is TRBV20-1 and J is TRBJ2-1, with a weak D call TRBD2 (5 bases). Germline assignment: CDR1 DFQATT and CDR2 SNEGSKA (reference sequence). The CDR3 consists of 13 residues. V lost 7 bases and J lost 0, with 10 bases in between. The CDR3 sequence: CSGAEYSYNEQFF. Here the CDR3 DNA reads TGCAGTGGAGCGGAATACTCCTACAATGAGCAGTTCTTC.

This clonotype was seen many times. This chain joins TRBV28 and TRBJ2-5, with 9 nucleotides matching TRBD1. Trimming cost V 3 bases and J 1 base; bases outside gene matches: 3. The germline CDR1 and CDR2 sequences are MDHEN and SYDVKM. CDR3 length: 15 residues. The CDR3: CASSFGQGPQETQYF. Written as DNA, the CDR3 is TGTGCCAGCAGTTTCGGACAGGGGCCCCAAGAGACCCAGTACTTC.

The sample holds a few counts of this clonotype. The gene calls are TRBV12-3 or TRBV12-4 and TRBJ2-7; 9 bases line up with TRBD1. The CDR3 has 15 residues. After removal of 2 bases from V and 7 bases from J, the junction contained 9 bases not matched to a gene. DNA for the CDR3: TGTGCCAGCAGTTTATGGGACAGGGTAAGGGGGGAGCAGTACTTC. Translation gives CASSLWDRVRGEQYF.

The gene calls are TRBV11-2 and TRBJ2-7; possibly TRBD1 for D (5 bases). V dropped 1 base and J dropped 0 bases, with 13 bases sitting between them. CDR3 length: 16 residues. In germline, CDR1 is SGHAT, CDR2 FQNNGV. The CDR3 region has the DNA TGTGCCAGCAGCTTAGTACCCTGGGGCAGCTCCTACGAGCAGTACTTC. Encoded protein: CASSLVPWGSSYEQYF.

This clonotype appeared a few times. The chain employs TRBV6-5 and TRBJ2-1; D may be TRBD1 or TRBD2 (5 bases each). Germline V lookup: CDR1 MNHEY, CDR2 SVGAGI. V was shortened by 0 bases and J by 3 bases, with 12 bases between the two germline ends. The CDR3 has 16 residues. CDR3 in DNA: TGTGCCAGCAGTTACTCGAGGGGTGAAGTCTACAATGAGCAGTTCTTC. Protein: CASSYSRGEVYNEQFF.

This clonotype was seen repeatedly, ten times or more. The genes are TRBV7-2 and TRBJ2-1, with no clear D. Trimming removed 6 bases at V and 7 bases at J, with 7 bases between. There are 11 residues in the CDR3. CDR1 and CDR2 from the germline V gene are SGHTA and FQGNSA. The CDR3 region is CASSPRNEQFF. CDR3 DNA sequence: TGTGCCAGCAGTCCGCGAAATGAGCAGTTCTTC.

CDR3 region: CASKGLAGYEQFF. The CDR3 DNA reads TGTGCCAGCAAGGGACTAGCGGGATATGAGCAGTTCTTC. V gene TRBV2 combines with J gene TRBJ2-1, with TRBD2 matching over 13 bases. V shed 7 bases and J 8 bases; nucleotides not matched to a gene: 2. The CDR3 spans 13 residues. The V gene's germline CDR1 is SNHLY and CDR2 FYNNEI.

This clonotype has more than one count but fewer than ten. The gene calls are TRBV12-3 or TRBV12-4 and TRBJ2-7; 9 bases are shared with TRBD1. CDR3 size: 15 residues. V was pared by 6 bases and J by 2 bases, with 8 bases of the junction left unmatched. CDR3: CASRRPGQGPYEQYF. The CDR3 DNA is TGTGCCAGCAGGAGACCGGGACAGGGACCCTACGAGCAGTACTTC.

In DNA form, the CDR3 reads TGTGCCATCAGTGGTGGGGGTTCCCGCTCTGGGGCCAACGTCCTGACTTTC. Residues: CAISGGGSRSGANVLTF. J is TRBJ2-6 and V is TRBV10-3, with D possibly being TRBD1 or TRBD2 (5 bases each). The germline gives CDR1 ENHRY, CDR2 SYGVKD. The CDR3 consists of 17 residues. The V end was cut by 4 bases, the J end by 0 bases, with 13 bases between.

The rearrangement uses TRBV2 and TRBJ2-3; 7 bases agree with TRBD1. Germline V gene lookup returns CDR1 SNHLY and CDR2 FYNNEI. V trimming: 1 base; J trimming: 2 bases; junction bases outside the gene matches: 3. The CDR3 is 15 amino acids. CDR3 amino acids: CASSEDRGDTDTQYF. The CDR3 DNA reads as TGTGCCAGCAGTGAAGACAGGGGAGACACAGATACGCAGTATTTT.

The rearrangement links TRBV15 to TRBJ2-1, with 15 bases aligning to TRBD2. The germline gives CDR1 LNHNV, CDR2 YYDKDF (reference sequence). After removal of 3 bases from V and 0 bases from J, the junction contained 6 bases not matched to a gene. This CDR3 is 19 amino acids long. The CDR3 nucleotides read TGTGCCACCAGCAGGGGACTAGCGGGAGGTTTTACCTCCTACAATGAGCAGTTCTTC. Its translation is CATSRGLAGGFTSYNEQFF.

The chain uses TRBV7-2 and TRBJ2-5, with TRBD2 as a possible D gene (5 bases). This CDR3 region has 14 residues. The V end lost 5 bases, the J end lost 5 bases, and 15 bases lay between the germline ends. The germline gives CDR1 SGHTA, CDR2 FQGNSA. This chain's CDR3 is CASSTWGVGETQYF. The CDR3 coding sequence is TGTGCCAGCAGCACTTGGGGAGTAGGGGAGACCCAGTACTTC. Together with reference TRBV7-2 and TRBJ2-5, the CDR3 gives the full variable domain: GAGVSQSPSNKVTEKGKDVELRCDPISGHTALYWYRQSLGQGLEFLIYFQGNSAPDKSGLPSDRFSAERTGGSVSTLTIQRTQQEDSAVYLCASSTWGVGETQYFGPGTRLLVL.